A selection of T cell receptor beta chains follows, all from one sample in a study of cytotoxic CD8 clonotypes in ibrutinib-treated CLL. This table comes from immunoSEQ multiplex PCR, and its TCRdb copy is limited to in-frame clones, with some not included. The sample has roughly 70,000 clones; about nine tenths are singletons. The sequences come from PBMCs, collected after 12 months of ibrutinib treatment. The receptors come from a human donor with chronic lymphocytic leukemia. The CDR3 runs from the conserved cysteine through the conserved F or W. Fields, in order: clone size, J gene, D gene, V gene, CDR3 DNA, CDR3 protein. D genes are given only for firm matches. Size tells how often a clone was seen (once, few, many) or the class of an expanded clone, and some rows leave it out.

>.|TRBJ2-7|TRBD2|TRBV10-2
TGCGCCAGCACCCTCGCGGGAGAGACCTACGAGCAGTACTTC
CASTLAGETYEQYF
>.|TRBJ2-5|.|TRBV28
TGTGCCAGCAGGACGAGTCCCGGGACTTCCACCCAGTACTTC
CASRTSPGTSTQYF
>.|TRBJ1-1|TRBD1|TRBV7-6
TGTGCCAGCAGCTTACAAGCAGGGACAGTGAACACTGAAGCTTTCTTT
CASSLQAGTVNTEAFF
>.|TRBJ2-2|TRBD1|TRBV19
TGTGCCAGTAGTGCCAGACAGGGGAGGACCGGGGAGCTGTTTTTT
CASSARQGRTGELFF
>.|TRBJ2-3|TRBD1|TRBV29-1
TGCAGCGTTGAGGGGGACAGGGAAACAGATACGCAGTATTTT
CSVEGDRETDTQYF
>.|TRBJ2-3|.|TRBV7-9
TGTGCCAGCAGCCCCACCAGGGTCCCTACGCAGTATTTT
CASSPTRVPTQYF
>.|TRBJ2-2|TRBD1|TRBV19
TGTGCCAGTAGTAACCTCGGACAGGGGGAGGACACCGGGGAGCTGTTTTTT
CASSNLGQGEDTGELFF
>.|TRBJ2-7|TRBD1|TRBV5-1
TGCGCCAGCAGCTTCGGACAGGGGCGTGCGAACTACGAGCAGTACTTC
CASSFGQGRANYEQYF
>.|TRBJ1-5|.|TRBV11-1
TGTGCCAGCAGCTTAGGCCGGGACAAGCCCCAGCATTTT
CASSLGRDKPQHF
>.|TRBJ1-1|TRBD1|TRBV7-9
TGTGCCAGCAGCTTAGCGGACAGGGATGAGCTTGAAGCTTTCTTT
CASSLADRDELEAFF
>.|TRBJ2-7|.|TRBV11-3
TGTGCCAGCAGCTTGACCCTCCCCTACGAGCAGTACTTC
CASSLTLPYEQYF
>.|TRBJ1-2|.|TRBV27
TGTGCCAGCAGTCCCCAAAGTAACTATGGCTACACCTTC
CASSPQSNYGYTF
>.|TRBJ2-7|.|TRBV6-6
TGTGCCAGCAGTTACCGGGTAGGGGGCGAGCAGTACTTC
CASSYRVGGEQYF
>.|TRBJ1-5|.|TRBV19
TGTGCCAGTAGTTATGGAGTTTTGGGGGGGGAGCCCCAGCATTTT
CASSYGVLGGEPQHF
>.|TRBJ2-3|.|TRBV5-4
TGTGCCAGCAGCCCGGGGGGCAGATCTAGCACAGATACGCAGTATTTT
CASSPGGRSSTDTQYF
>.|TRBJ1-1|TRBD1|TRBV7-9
TGTGCCAGCAGCCGTGCCGGGACAGGGGCAGAAGCTTTCTTT
CASSRAGTGAEAFF
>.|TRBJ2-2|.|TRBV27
TGTGCCAGCAGTACCTCATCGACAGGCAGCACCGGGGAGCTGTTTTTT
CASSTSSTGSTGELFF
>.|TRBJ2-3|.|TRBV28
TGTGCCAGCAGTCGGCGGCAAAGCACAGATACGCAGTATTTT
CASSRRQSTDTQYF
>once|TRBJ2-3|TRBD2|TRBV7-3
TGTGCCAGCAGCTTCGGACTAGCGGGTAGCACAGATACGCAGTATTTT
CASSFGLAGSTDTQYF
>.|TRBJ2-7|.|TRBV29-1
TGCAGCGTTGTTGGCAGTAACTACGAGCAGTACTTC
CSVVGSNYEQYF
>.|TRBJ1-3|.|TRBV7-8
TGTGCCAGCAGCTTAATGACCAACTCTGGAAACACCATATATTTT
CASSLMTNSGNTIYF
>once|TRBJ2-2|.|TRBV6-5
TGTGCCAGCAGGGGGCTCGCAACCGGGGAGCTGTTTTTT
CASRGLATGELFF
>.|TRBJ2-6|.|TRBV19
TGTGCCAGTAGTTTGGCGGGGTCCGGCCCGTTGAGCTCTGGGGCCAACGTCCTGACTTTC
CASSLAGSGPLSSGANVLTF
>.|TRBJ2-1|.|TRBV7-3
TGTGCCAGCAGCCCTAACAGGGGGAGCGGGATGTCCTACAATGAGCAGTTCTTC
CASSPNRGSGMSYNEQFF
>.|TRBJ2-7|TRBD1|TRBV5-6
TGTGCCAGCAGCCGGGACAGGTCCTACGAGCAGTACTTC
CASSRDRSYEQYF
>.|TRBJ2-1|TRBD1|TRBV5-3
TGTGCCAGAAGCACCCTAAAGTTCCGGGACAGGGCCATCTCTACCTACAATGAGCAGTTCTTC
CARSTLKFRDRAISTYNEQFF
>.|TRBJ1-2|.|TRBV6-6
TGTGCCAGCAGTTACGCGCCAGGCCGACATAACTATGGCTACACCTTC
CASSYAPGRHNYGYTF
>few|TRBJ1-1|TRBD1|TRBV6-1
TGTGCCAGCGCTCAGGGACAGGGTAGGGAAGCTTTCTTT
CASAQGQGREAFF
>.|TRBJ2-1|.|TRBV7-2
TGTGCCAGCAGCTTTACCAGGTTATTGGACAATGAGCAGTTCTTC
CASSFTRLLDNEQFF
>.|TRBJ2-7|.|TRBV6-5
TGTGCCAGCAGTCGGGCGGGGAGCTCCTACGAGCAGTACTTC
CASSRAGSSYEQYF
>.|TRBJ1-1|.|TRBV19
TGTGCCAGTAGTATACAGGGTGTAGGCACTGAAGCTTTCTTT
CASSIQGVGTEAFF
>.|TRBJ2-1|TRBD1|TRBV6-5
TGTGCCAGCAGTTACTCTCGGGACAGCCATGAGCAGTTCTTC
CASSYSRDSHEQFF
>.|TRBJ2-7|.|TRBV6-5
TGTGCCAGCAGTTACGGGCAGGGGGGGACCTACGAGCAGTACTTC
CASSYGQGGTYEQYF
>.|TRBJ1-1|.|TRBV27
TGTGCCAGCAGTCCGAGGGGAGCGACTGAAGCTTTCTTT
CASSPRGATEAFF
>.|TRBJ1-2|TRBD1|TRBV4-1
TGCGCCAGCAGCCCTGAGGGGGCGCGTGGCTACACCTTC
CASSPEGARGYTF
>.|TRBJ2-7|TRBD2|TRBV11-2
TGTGCCAGCAGCCCCCAGACTAGCGGCCTCTACGAGCAGTACTTC
CASSPQTSGLYEQYF
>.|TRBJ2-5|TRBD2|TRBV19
TGTGCCAGTAGGGGGGGGTACCAAGAGACCCAGTACTTC
CASRGGYQETQYF
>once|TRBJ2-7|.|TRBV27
TGTGCCAGCAGTTTAACGGGAGATGGTGTCTACGAGCAGTACTTC
CASSLTGDGVYEQYF
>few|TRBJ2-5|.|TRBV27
TGTGCCCCACCTTGGAAAAACATTGGGGAGACCCAGTACTTC
CAPPWKNIGETQYF
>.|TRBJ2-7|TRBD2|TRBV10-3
TGTGCCATCAGTGACTCCGGCGGGAGCCCCTACGAGCAGTACTTC
CAISDSGGSPYEQYF
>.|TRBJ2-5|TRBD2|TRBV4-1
TGCGCCAGCAGCCCGGGACTAGCGGGACCCCAAATAGAGACCCAGTACTTC
CASSPGLAGPQIETQYF
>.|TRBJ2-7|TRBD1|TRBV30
TGTGCCTGGAGTGAGGGGGCGCCGGGCGAGCAGTACTTC
CAWSEGAPGEQYF
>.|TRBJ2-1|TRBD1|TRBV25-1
TGTGCCAGCAGTGATTACCTCGGGACAGGGGGCCGGGATGAGCAGTTCTTC
CASSDYLGTGGRDEQFF
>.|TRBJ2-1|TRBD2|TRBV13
TGTGCCAGCAGCACAAACTTGGGACTAGCGGGAGTAATTCGTGAGCAGTTCTTC
CASSTNLGLAGVIREQFF
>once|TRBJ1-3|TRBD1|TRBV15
TGTGCCACCAGCAGGGCCAAGACAGGGTATTCCGGAAACACCATATATTTT
CATSRAKTGYSGNTIYF
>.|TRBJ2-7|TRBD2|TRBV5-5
TGTGCCAGCAGCTTGGCGGGGGGACGGTTGAGCTCCTACGAGCAGTACTTC
CASSLAGGRLSSYEQYF
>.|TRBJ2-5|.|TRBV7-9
TGTGCCAGCAGCTCGCCCGGGACAGGGAGCGGGAGGCCCGGGGAGACCCAGTACTTC
CASSSPGTGSGRPGETQYF
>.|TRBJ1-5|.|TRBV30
TGTGCCTGGAGCAACCAGGGAGTCGATCAGCCCCAGCATTTT
CAWSNQGVDQPQHF
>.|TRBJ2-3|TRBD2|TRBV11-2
TGTGCCAGCAGCTTGGTAGCGGGAGGGGTTGGGGATACGCAGTATTTT
CASSLVAGGVGDTQYF
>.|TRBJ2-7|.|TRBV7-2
TGTGCCAGCAGCTCTCGCGGGACCGTTTTCTACGAGCAGTACTTC
CASSSRGTVFYEQYF
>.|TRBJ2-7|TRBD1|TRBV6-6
TGTGCCAGCAGTCCAGGGACAGGGGGCAGGTACGAGCAGTACTTC
CASSPGTGGRYEQYF
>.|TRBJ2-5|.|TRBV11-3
TGTGCCAGCAGCTTATGGTCCTCAGTGGCGACCCAGTACTTC
CASSLWSSVATQYF
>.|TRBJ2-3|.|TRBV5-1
TGCGCCAGCAGCTTGGTCGTGGGTGATTCCGATACGCAGTATTTT
CASSLVVGDSDTQYF
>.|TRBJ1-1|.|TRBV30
TGTGCCTGGCTCAGGATAGCGTTGAACACTGAAGCTTTCTTT
CAWLRIALNTEAFF